These 24 T cell receptor beta chains came from one sample sequenced in a study of cytomegalovirus exposure and HLA in healthy donors. PCR involved 60 Vbeta and 13 Jbeta primers. Assay: immunoSEQ multiplex PCR; the TCRdb copy retains only in-frame clones and omits some. The repertoire holds about 21,000 clones, with about 77% as singletons. Sequencing was done on a sample of PBMCs. All receptors derive from a man aged 60 to 75 in good health and CMV-seronegative.

The CDR3 DNA reads as TGTGCCAGCTCACCACCAACTAGGGAATCCCCTGGCGAGCAGTTCTTC. It translates to CASSPPTRESPGEQFF. The chain combines TRBV18 with TRBJ2-1; possibly TRBD2 for D (5 bases). The CDR3 sequence is 16 residues long. The germline V gene has CDR1 KGHSH and CDR2 LQKENI. V was cut by 0 bases and J by 10 bases, with 19 bases left in between.

The rearrangement links TRBV14 to TRBJ1-2, with TRBD1 matching over 7 bases. CDR3 size: 13 residues. Trimming cost V 4 bases and J 8 bases; bases outside gene matches: 7. Per germline, CDR1 SGHDN and CDR2 FVKESK. As DNA, the CDR3 is TGTGCCAGCAGCCGAGACAGGGTCTACGGCTACACCTTC. It codes for CASSRDRVYGYTF.

V and J are TRBV19 and TRBJ2-1, with 12 positions matching TRBD2. With V trimmed by 5 bases and J by 7 bases, 9 bases remained unmatched. The CDR3 length is 16 residues. CDR1 is LNHDA, CDR2 SQIVND, per germline (reference sequence). The CDR3 reads CASSHLAGGRRNEQFF. The DNA for the CDR3 is TGTGCCAGTAGTCACCTAGCGGGGGGGCGCCGGAATGAGCAGTTCTTC.

Worth noting for this clone: Other DNA sequences in this sample translate to the same CDR3. The genes are TRBV5-1 and TRBJ1-5, with D possibly TRBD1 on 5 matching bases. In germline, CDR1 is SGHRS, CDR2 YFSETQ. This CDR3 is 14 amino acids long. The ends were cut back, 2 bases at V and 5 bases at J, with 11 bases in the middle. CDR3 sequence reads: CASSFGGRDQPQHF. CDR3 bases: TGCGCCAGCAGCTTCGGGGGTCGCGATCAGCCCCAGCATTTT. The whole variable domain, remainder taken from reference TRBV5-1 and TRBJ1-5, is KAGVTQTPRYLIKTRGQQVTLSCSPISGHRSVSWYQQTPGQGLQFLFEYFSETQRNKGNFPGRFSGRQFSNSRSEMNVSTLELGDSALYLCASSFGGRDQPQHFGDGTRLSIL.

This clone was counted a single time. The chain carries TRBV7-2 and TRBJ2-5; the match to TRBD2 covers 10 bases. The CDR3 sequence is 15 residues long. Germline CDR1 SGHTA, CDR2 FQGNSA. Unmatched junction bases numbered 5, after V lost 2 bases and J lost 5 bases. The CDR3 DNA sequence: TGTGCCAGCAGCTTATCTAGCGGGAGCCTTGAGACCCAGTACTTC. Residues: CASSLSSGSLETQYF.

V is TRBV5-1 and J is TRBJ2-7; 7 nucleotides line up with TRBD1. The germline CDR1 and CDR2 sequences are SGHRS and YFSETQ. There are 15 residues in the CDR3. V shed 0 bases and J 6 bases; nucleotides not matched to a gene: 9. Written as DNA, the CDR3 is TGCGCCAGCAGCTTGGCCGACAGGGATTCGGGCGAGCAGTACTTC. Translated, it gives CASSLADRDSGEQYF.

This clone came up once. The chain joins TRBV27 to TRBJ1-2; 8 bases are a match to TRBD1. The V gene end was trimmed by 6 bases and the J gene end by 12 bases; junction bases not matched to a gene: 12. CDR3 length: 13 residues. Germline V gene data show CDR1 as MNHEY and CDR2 as SMNVEV (reference sequence). This chain's CDR3 is CASSPTRTGQNTF. The CDR3 nucleotides are TGTGCCAGCAGCCCTACCAGGACAGGGCAGAACACCTTC.

This sequence joins TRBV11-3 and TRBJ2-1; TRBD2 matches 12 bases. Looked up from germline, CDR1 is SGHNT and CDR2 is YENEEA. After removal of 1 base from V and 8 bases from J, the junction contained 12 bases not matched to a gene. This CDR3 has 18 amino acids. This CDR3 is CASSLGRASGGAMDEQFF. Here the CDR3 DNA reads TGTGCCAGCAGCTTAGGGCGGGCTAGCGGGGGGGCCATGGATGAGCAGTTCTTC.

This clone was counted between two and nine times. The chain recombines TRBV6-4 with TRBJ1-1; 10 nucleotides align to TRBD1. Germline lookup yields CDR1 MRHNA and CDR2 SNTAGT. V was pared by 6 bases and J by 1 base, with 11 bases of the junction left unmatched. The length of the CDR3 is 17 residues. Here the CDR3 reads CASSPGTGAPKNTEAFF. CDR3 in DNA: TGTGCCAGCAGCCCCGGGACAGGGGCGCCTAAGAACACTGAAGCTTTCTTT.

J is TRBJ2-5 and V is TRBV29-1; 7 positions match TRBD2. Per the germline V gene, CDR1 is SQVTM and CDR2 is ANQGSEA. V lost 4 bases and J lost 7; bases outside the gene matches: 9. The CDR3 runs 13 residues. The CDR3 DNA is TGCAGCGTTGTACCAGCGGGAATTGGGACCCAGTACTTC. Its protein is CSVVPAGIGTQYF.

The chain carries TRBV27 and TRBJ1-5; 9 nucleotides line up with TRBD1. The germline gives CDR1 MNHEY, CDR2 SMNVEV (reference sequence). CDR3 length equals 17 residues. Losses at the gene ends were 4 bases for V and 6 bases for J; bases not matched to a gene: 13. The CDR3 DNA follows: TGTGCCAGCAGTTCTTTGGGGACAGGGTGGTTTGGTCAGCCCCAGCATTTT. Its protein is CASSSLGTGWFGQPQHF.

This chain joins TRBV30 and TRBJ2-2; no clear D gene. V was pared by 1 base and J by 3 bases, with 9 bases between. The germline V gene has CDR1 GTSNPN and CDR2 SVGIG (reference sequence). The CDR3 extends over 14 amino acids. CDR3 loop: CAWSGAHYTGELFF. The CDR3 DNA follows: TGTGCCTGGAGTGGGGCTCACTACACCGGGGAGCTGTTTTTT. Combining the CDR3 with reference TRBV30 and TRBJ2-2 gives the whole variable domain SQTIHQWPATLVQPVGSPLSLECTVEGTSNPNLYWYRQAAGRGLQLLFYSVGIGQISSEVPQNLSASRPQDRQFILSSKKLLLSDSGFYLCAWSGAHYTGELFFGEGSRLTVL.

The chain uses TRBV10-2 and TRBJ2-3, with 8 bases that match TRBD2. The CDR3 consists of 17 residues. The germline V gene encodes CDR1 WSHSY and CDR2 SAAADI. With 3 bases clipped from V and 2 bases from J, the junction kept 10 bases outside the gene matches. The DNA for the CDR3 is TGCGCCAGCAGTGATTCTCCGGTTAGCGGGGACACAGATACGCAGTATTTT. Residues: CASSDSPVSGDTDTQYF.

The table lists this clone with a count of one. One end of the junction fails to match germline, which may point to a read error. This rearrangement joins TRBV6-1 to TRBJ1-5, with D perhaps matching TRBD1 (5 bases). CDR1 is MNHNS and CDR2 is SASEGT in the germline V gene. The CDR3 consists of 15 residues. CDR3 residues: CPSRVGEASNQPQHF. CDR3 nucleotide sequence: TGTCCCAGCAGAGTAGGGGAGGCCAGCAATCAGCCCCAGCATTTT.

This chain uses TRBV6-6 with TRBJ2-1; tentatively, D is TRBD2 (5 bases). There are 12 residues in the CDR3. V lost 6 bases and J 12 bases, leaving 15 bases between the germline ends. CDR1 MNHNY and CDR2 SVGAGI come from the germline V gene (reference sequence). CDR3: CASSALAGGQFF. CDR3 in DNA: TGTGCCAGCAGCGCACTTGCGGGCGGGCAGTTCTTC.

The rearrangement uses TRBV27 and TRBJ2-2; D gene ambiguous. The V and J ends lost 0 bases and 1 base respectively, with 3 bases between them. Germline V CDR1 and CDR2: MNHEY, SMNVEV (reference sequence). The length of the CDR3 is 14 residues. This CDR3 is CASSLSRNTGELFF. In DNA form, the CDR3 reads TGTGCCAGCAGTTTATCCAGGAACACCGGGGAGCTGTTTTTT.

The chain is built from TRBV29-1 and TRBJ2-1; possibly TRBD1 for D (5 bases). The V gene's germline CDR1 is SQVTM and CDR2 ANQGSEA. The CDR3 length is 13 residues. Deletions cut 4 bases from V and 7 bases from J, with 14 bases between. The chain's CDR3 is CSVGSGQLNEQFF. The CDR3 region has the DNA TGCAGCGTTGGGTCAGGGCAATTGAATGAGCAGTTCTTC.

The rearrangement uses TRBV27 and TRBJ1-4, with 7 bases lining up with TRBD1. V lost 3 bases and J lost 6; bases outside the gene matches: 7. The CDR3 has 15 amino acids. In germline, CDR1 is MNHEY, CDR2 SMNVEV (reference sequence). The CDR3 here is CASSFLRTGYEKLFF. CDR3 DNA sequence: TGTGCCAGCAGTTTCTTACGGACAGGCTATGAAAAACTGTTTTTT.

CDR3: CASNRLAGVETQYF. The DNA for the CDR3 is TGTGCCAGCAATCGACTAGCGGGGGTTGAGACCCAGTACTTC. The chain couples TRBV2 to TRBJ2-5; the match to TRBD2 covers 12 bases. The germline V gene encodes CDR1 SNHLY and CDR2 FYNNEI. This CDR3 has 14 amino acids. J was trimmed by 5 bases and V by 7 bases; bases with no gene match: 5.

Comment on this clone: In this CDR3 the conserved last residue, phenylalanine or tryptophan, is missing, so a read error is likely. The chain combines TRBV18 with TRBJ1-1; possible D gene TRBD1, 5 bases. The CDR3 spans 15 residues. V dropped 9 bases and J dropped 7 bases, with 24 bases sitting between them. Per germline, CDR1 KGHSH and CDR2 LQKENI. The CDR3 is CASSNTAGGVIEAFL. CDR3 in DNA: TGTGCCAGTTCCAACACTGCGGGGGGGGTAATTGAAGCTTTCCTT.

V usage is TRBV7-8 and J usage is TRBJ2-1; 9 bases align to TRBD2. CDR3 length: 15 amino acids. The germline V gene encodes CDR1 SGHVS and CDR2 FQNEAQ. J lost 9 bases, V lost 1 base, and 7 bases had no gene match. In DNA form, the CDR3 reads TGTGCCAGCAGCTTAGGTCGGCTAGCGGGGTTTGAGCAGTTCTTC. This encodes CASSLGRLAGFEQFF. Variable domain in full (rest from reference TRBV7-8 and TRBJ2-1): GAGVSQSPRYKVAKRGQDVALRCDPISGHVSLFWYQQALGQGPEFLTYFQNEAQLDKSGLPSDRFFAERPEGSVSTLKIQRTQQEDSAVYLCASSLGRLAGFEQFFGPGTRLTVL.

The chain recombines TRBV5-1 with TRBJ2-7; D might be TRBD1 (5 bases). From germline, CDR1 is SGHRS and CDR2 YFSETQ. V lost 6 bases to trimming and J lost 6 bases, with 13 bases between them. The CDR3 contains 12 residues. The CDR3 DNA reads TGCGCCAGCACCTCTTACAGGTTCGAGCAGTACTTC. Protein: CASTSYRFEQYF.

The chain joins TRBV27 to TRBJ2-3; weak D call: TRBD1 (7 bases). Germline V gene sequence: CDR1 MNHEY, CDR2 SMNVEV (reference sequence). The CDR3 sequence is 14 residues long. V shed 6 bases and J shed 4 bases, with 14 bases lying between them. CDR3 in DNA: TGTGCCAGCAGAACAGGGGCGGGACCAGATACGCAGTATTTT. Its translation is CASRTGAGPDTQYF.

The chain uses TRBV21-1 and TRBJ1-2. TRBV21-1 counts as a pseudogene. This CDR3 has 14 residues. The CDR3 sequence is CASTSGGVGYGYTF. Here the CDR3 DNA reads TGTGCCAGCACCTCCGGGGGAGTAGGCTATGGCTACACCTTC.